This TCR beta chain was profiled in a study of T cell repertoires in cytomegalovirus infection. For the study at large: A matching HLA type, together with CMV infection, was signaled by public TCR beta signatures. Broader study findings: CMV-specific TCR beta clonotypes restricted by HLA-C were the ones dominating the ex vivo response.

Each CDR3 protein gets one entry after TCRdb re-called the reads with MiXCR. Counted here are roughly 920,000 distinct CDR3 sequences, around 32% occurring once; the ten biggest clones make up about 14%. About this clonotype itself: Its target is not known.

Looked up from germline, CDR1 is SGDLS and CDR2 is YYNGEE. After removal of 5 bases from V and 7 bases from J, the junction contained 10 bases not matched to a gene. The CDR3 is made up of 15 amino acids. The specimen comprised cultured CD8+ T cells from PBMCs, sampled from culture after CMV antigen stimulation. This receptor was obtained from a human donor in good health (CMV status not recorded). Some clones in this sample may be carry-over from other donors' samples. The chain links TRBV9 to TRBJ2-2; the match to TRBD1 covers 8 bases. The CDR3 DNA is TGTGCCAGCAGTCAGCAGGGGGCGCGGATCGGGGAGCTGTTTTTT. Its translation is CASSQQGARIGELFF.